This T cell receptor (beta chain) came from a study of blood T cell repertoires in COVID-19. Study information: The United States, Italy and Spain supplied acute and convalescent COVID-19 samples. Sample material is recorded as cDNA or gDNA derived from T cells, B-cell-depleted T cells, or PBMCs.

V lost 4 bases to trimming and J lost 3 bases, with 18 bases between them. The CDR3 totals 16 residues. Looked up from germline, CDR1 is SGHRS and CDR2 is YFSETQ. Clones were sequenced by immunoSEQ multiplex PCR, and TCRdb holds only the in-frame ones, with some missing. Of 180,000 or so clones in the sample, about 77% were seen once. This chain uses TRBV5-1 with TRBJ2-3; TRBD1 might be the D (6 bases). Source material: peripheral blood. This TCR came from a woman at least 80 years old with active or convalescent COVID-19. In DNA, the CDR3 is TGCGCCAGCAGCGTAAGGGGGTCTAGCCATACAGATACGCAGTATTTT. Translation gives CASSVRGSSHTDTQYF.